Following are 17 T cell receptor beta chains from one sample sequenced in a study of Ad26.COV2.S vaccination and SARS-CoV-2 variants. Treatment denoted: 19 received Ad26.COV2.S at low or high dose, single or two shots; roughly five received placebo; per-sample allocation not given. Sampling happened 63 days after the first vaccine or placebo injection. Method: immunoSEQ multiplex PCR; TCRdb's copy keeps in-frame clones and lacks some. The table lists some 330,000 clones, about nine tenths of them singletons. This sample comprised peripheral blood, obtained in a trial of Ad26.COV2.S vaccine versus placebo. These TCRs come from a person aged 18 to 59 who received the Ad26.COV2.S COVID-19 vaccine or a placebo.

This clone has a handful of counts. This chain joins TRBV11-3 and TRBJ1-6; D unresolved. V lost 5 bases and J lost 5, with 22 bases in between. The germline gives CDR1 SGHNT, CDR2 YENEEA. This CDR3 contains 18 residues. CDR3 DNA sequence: TGTGCCAGCAGCCTCGGTATTGTAAGGCAGACCGATAATTCACCCCTCCACTTT. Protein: CASSLGIVRQTDNSPLHF.

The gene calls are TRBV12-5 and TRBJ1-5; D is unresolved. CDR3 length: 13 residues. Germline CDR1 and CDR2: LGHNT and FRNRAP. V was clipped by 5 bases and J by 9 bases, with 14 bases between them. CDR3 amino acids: CASGATYDSPQHF. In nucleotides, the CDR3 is TGTGCTAGTGGTGCCACTTACGATTCGCCCCAGCATTTT.

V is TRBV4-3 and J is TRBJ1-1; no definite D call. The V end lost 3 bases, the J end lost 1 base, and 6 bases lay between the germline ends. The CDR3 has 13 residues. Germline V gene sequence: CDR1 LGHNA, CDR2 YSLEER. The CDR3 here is CASSHPGNTEAFF. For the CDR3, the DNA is TGCGCCAGCAGCCATCCGGGGAACACTGAAGCTTTCTTT.

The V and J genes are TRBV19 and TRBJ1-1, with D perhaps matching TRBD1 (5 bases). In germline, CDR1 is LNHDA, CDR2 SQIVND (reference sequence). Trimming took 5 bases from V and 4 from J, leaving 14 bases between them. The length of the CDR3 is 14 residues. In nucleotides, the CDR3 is TGTGCCAGTAGTTACCGACCCGGGGGCACTGAAGCTTTCTTT. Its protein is CASSYRPGGTEAFF.

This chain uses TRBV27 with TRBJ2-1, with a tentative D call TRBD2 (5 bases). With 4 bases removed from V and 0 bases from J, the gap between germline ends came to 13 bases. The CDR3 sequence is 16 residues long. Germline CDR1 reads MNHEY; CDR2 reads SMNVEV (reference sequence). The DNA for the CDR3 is TGTGCCAGCAGTTCTTTTCGGGGTAGCTCCTACAATGAGCAGTTCTTC. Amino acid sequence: CASSSFRGSSYNEQFF.

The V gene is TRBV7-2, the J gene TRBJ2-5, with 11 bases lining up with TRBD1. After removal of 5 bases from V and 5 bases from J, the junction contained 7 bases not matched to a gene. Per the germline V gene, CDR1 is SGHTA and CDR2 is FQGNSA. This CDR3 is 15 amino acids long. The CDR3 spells CASSPRGDRGETQYF. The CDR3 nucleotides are TGTGCCAGCAGCCCTAGGGGGGACAGGGGGGAGACCCAGTACTTC.

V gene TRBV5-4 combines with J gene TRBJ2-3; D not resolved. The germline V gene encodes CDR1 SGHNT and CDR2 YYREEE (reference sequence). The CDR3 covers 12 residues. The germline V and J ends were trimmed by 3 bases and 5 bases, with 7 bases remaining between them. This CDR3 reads CASSSLRDTQYF. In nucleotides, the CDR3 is TGTGCCAGCAGCTCCTTGCGAGATACGCAGTATTTT.

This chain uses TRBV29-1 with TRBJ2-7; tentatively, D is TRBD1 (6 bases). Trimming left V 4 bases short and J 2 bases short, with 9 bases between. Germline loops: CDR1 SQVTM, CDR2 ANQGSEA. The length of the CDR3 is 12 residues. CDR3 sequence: CSVARGTYEQYF. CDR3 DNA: TGCAGCGTTGCGAGGGGGACCTACGAGCAGTACTTC.

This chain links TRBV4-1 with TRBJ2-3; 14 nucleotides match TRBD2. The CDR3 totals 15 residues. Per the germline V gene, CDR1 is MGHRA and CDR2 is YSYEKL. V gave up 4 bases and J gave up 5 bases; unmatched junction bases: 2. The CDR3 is CASSPGLAGGDTQYF. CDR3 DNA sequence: TGCGCCAGCAGCCCTGGACTAGCGGGAGGAGATACGCAGTATTTT.

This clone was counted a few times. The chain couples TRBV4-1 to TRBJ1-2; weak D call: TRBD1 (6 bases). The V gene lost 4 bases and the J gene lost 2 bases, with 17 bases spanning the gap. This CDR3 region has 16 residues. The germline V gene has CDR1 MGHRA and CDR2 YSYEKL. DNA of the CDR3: TGCGCCAGCAGCCCGCTCGAGGGGGGATTCAACTATGGCTACACCTTC. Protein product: CASSPLEGGFNYGYTF.

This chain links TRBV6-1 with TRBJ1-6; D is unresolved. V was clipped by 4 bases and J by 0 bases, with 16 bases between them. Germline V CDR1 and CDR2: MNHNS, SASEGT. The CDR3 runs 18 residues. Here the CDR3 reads CASSGGRSLSSYNSPLHF. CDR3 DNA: TGTGCCAGCAGTGGCGGACGGTCGCTAAGCTCCTATAATTCACCCCTCCACTTT.

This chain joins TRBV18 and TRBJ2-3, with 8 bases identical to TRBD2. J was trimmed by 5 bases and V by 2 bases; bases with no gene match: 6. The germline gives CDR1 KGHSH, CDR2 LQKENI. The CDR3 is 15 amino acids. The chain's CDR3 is CASSPSAGGVDTQYF. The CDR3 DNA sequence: TGTGCCAGCTCACCATCGGCGGGGGGTGTAGATACGCAGTATTTT.

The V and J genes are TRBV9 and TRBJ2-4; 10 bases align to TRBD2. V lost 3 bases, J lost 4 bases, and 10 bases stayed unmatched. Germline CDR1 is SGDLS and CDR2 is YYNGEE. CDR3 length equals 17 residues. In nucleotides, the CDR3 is TGTGCCAGCAGCGCTCTCCCCGGACTAGCGGAAAAAAACATTCAGTACTTC. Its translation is CASSALPGLAEKNIQYF.

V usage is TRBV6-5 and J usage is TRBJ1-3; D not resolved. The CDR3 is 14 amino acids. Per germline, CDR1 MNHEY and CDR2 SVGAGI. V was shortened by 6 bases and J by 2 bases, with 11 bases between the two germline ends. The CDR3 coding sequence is TGTGCCAGCAGCCCCCCGGGGACTGGAAACACCATATATTTT. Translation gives CASSPPGTGNTIYF.

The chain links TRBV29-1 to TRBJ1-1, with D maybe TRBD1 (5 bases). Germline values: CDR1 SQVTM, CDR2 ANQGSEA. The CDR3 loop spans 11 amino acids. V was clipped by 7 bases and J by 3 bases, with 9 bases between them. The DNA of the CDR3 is TGCAGCGCCGGGGCGTACACTGAAGCTTTCTTT. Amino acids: CSAGAYTEAFF.

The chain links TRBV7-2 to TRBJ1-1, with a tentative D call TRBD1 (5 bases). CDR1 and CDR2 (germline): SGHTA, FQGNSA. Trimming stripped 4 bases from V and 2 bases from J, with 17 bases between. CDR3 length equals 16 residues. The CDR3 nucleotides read TGTGCCAGCAGCTCCGTGATGCGGGGCCCAAACACTGAAGCTTTCTTT. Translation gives CASSSVMRGPNTEAFF.

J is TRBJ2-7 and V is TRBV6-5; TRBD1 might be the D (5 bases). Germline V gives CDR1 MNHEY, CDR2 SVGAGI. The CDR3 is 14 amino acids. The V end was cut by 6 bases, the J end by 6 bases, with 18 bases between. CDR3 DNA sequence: TGTGCCAGCAGGACCTCAGGGAAGCGTGTCGAGCAGTACGTC. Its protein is CASRTSGKRVEQYV.